This T cell receptor beta chain emerged from a study of T-cell reconstitution after alpha-beta-depleted transplantation in children. Germline lookup yields CDR1 DFQATT and CDR2 SNEGSKA (reference sequence). V shed 6 bases and J shed 5 bases, with 10 bases lying between them. This CDR3 contains 12 residues. The library targeted TCRbeta and was prepared with unique molecular identifiers. Using its own MiXCR run on the PCR reads, TCRdb lists one record per CDR3 protein. The sample has approximately 520,000 distinct CDR3 sequences; 9.5% to 12% are singletons. General observations from the study: Surviving recipient T cells and intrathymic progenitors accounted for some patients' high TCRbeta diversity at day 60.

This clonotype occurred many times. What it binds is unknown. The sequencing used PBMCs, mostly from graft donor cells, collected 180 days after TCRalphabeta/CD19-depleted stem cell transplant. This TCR came from a female patient between 2 and 15 years old who had a stem cell transplant for aplastic anemia, so the T cells may come from the graft donor. The chain couples TRBV20-1 to TRBJ2-2; D tentatively reads TRBD1 or TRBD2 (5 bases each). CDR3 DNA: TGCAGTGCAATGAGGGGAACCGGGGAGCTGTTTTTT. It specifies CSAMRGTGELFF.